Each of the 6 T cell receptor beta chains below was sequenced from the same sample in a study of T cell responses to AZD1222 COVID-19 vaccine. Libraries were prepared by immunoSEQ multiplex PCR; TCRdb keeps only in-frame clonotypes and omits some of them. This sample has 150,000 or so clones, with about 91% found just once. The source material was peripheral blood, sampled 28 days after the second AZD1222 dose. These receptors came from an adult who received the AZD1222 COVID-19 vaccine.

The chain recombines TRBV29-1 with TRBJ2-7, with D perhaps matching TRBD2 (5 bases). The length of the CDR3 is 15 residues. The germline V and J ends were trimmed by 0 bases and 0 bases, with 12 bases remaining between them. Germline assignment: CDR1 SQVTM and CDR2 ANQGSEA. CDR3 bases: TGCAGCGTTGAAGAAGGGCCCGGGGACTCCTACGAGCAGTACTTC. Its protein is CSVEEGPGDSYEQYF.

V and J are TRBV6-6 and TRBJ1-1, with D unresolved. The CDR3 spans 14 residues. V was cut by 7 bases and J by 5 bases, with 17 bases left in between. In germline, CDR1 is MNHNY, CDR2 SVGAGI (reference sequence). The CDR3 bases are TGTGCCAGCATTTCAATCCCCCGGGTAACTGAAGCTTTCTTT. Its protein is CASISIPRVTEAFF.

This clone showed up just once. The CDR3 sequence: CASSLYGGSGTGELFF. The CDR3 DNA follows: TGTGCCAGCAGCTTGTACGGCGGGAGCGGAACCGGGGAGCTGTTTTTT. This rearrangement joins TRBV11-3 to TRBJ2-2; 7 nucleotides align to TRBD2. CDR1 SGHNT and CDR2 YENEEA come from the germline V gene. The CDR3 has 16 residues. The trim removed 3 bases at V and 5 bases at J, leaving 9 bases unmatched. Full variable domain (rest looked up from reference TRBV11-3 and TRBJ2-2): EAGVVQSPRYKIIEKKQPVAFWCNPISGHNTLYWYLQNLGQGPELLIRYENEEAVDDSQLPKDRFSAERLKGVDSTLKIQPAELGDSAVYLCASSLYGGSGTGELFFGEGSRLTVL.

This chain links TRBV4-1 with TRBJ2-7; possible D gene TRBD1, 6 bases. Trimming took 5 bases from V and 3 from J, leaving 17 bases between them. The germline V gene encodes CDR1 MGHRA and CDR2 YSYEKL. This CDR3 has 15 amino acids. The CDR3 nucleotides are TGCGCCAGCAGCACCCTCGGGACAAAAGGCTACGAGCAGTACTTC. It yields the protein CASSTLGTKGYEQYF.

Only one count was recorded for this clone. V is TRBV7-2 and J is TRBJ2-3; D is possibly TRBD1 (7 bases). The V end lost 5 bases, the J end lost 0 bases, and 18 bases lay between the germline ends. The CDR3 has 17 amino acids. Germline V gene lookup returns CDR1 SGHTA and CDR2 FQGNSA. The CDR3, as DNA: TGTGCCAGCAGCCCCCAGACAGGGACTCTTAGCACAGATACGCAGTATTTT. It encodes CASSPQTGTLSTDTQYF.

This clone has only one observation. The same CDR3 also results from other DNA sequences found in this sample. This chain's CDR3 is CASSVGGRGTEAFF. The CDR3 DNA reads TGTGCCAGCAGCGTAGGGGGCAGGGGCACTGAAGCTTTCTTT. V gene TRBV9 combines with J gene TRBJ1-1, with D possibly matching TRBD1 (6 bases). Germline V gene lookup returns CDR1 SGDLS and CDR2 YYNGEE. V lost 0 bases and J lost 4, with 10 bases in between. This CDR3 is built from 14 residues.